These 27 T cell receptor beta chains were sequenced from one sample in a study of T cells in Graves' hyperthyroidism and ophthalmopathy. The source material, RNA transcripts, was used to amplify TCR beta CDR3 regions. The TCR CDR3 was amplified in a first-round RT-PCR using the HTBI primer set. Each CDR3 protein gets one entry after TCRdb re-called the multiplex PCR reads with MiXCR. The top ten hold about 5% of the sample, which has approximately 410,000 distinct CDR3 sequences, roughly an eighth seen once. The sequencing sample was made of blood. All receptors come from a woman aged 18-29 years with Graves' hyperthyroidism.

This clonotype showed up many times. The chain's CDR3 is CASSQSGSYEQYF. CDR3 nucleotide sequence: TGTGCCAGCAGCCAAAGCGGGAGCTACGAGCAGTACTTC. The chain recombines TRBV13 with TRBJ2-7; 8 bases match TRBD2. The trim removed 5 bases at V and 3 bases at J, leaving 3 bases unmatched. Per germline, CDR1 PRHDT and CDR2 FYEKMQ (reference sequence). The CDR3 totals 13 residues. Complete variable domain (other parts from reference TRBV13 and TRBJ2-7): AAGVIQSPRHLIKEKRETATLKCYPIPRHDTVYWYQQGPGQDPQFLISFYEKMQSDKGSIPDRFSAQQFSDYHSELNMSSLELGDSALYFCASSQSGSYEQYFGPGTRLTVT.

The chain employs TRBV6-1 and TRBJ2-7, with 9 bases lining up with TRBD1. Germline V lookup: CDR1 MNHNS, CDR2 SASEGT. With V trimmed by 6 bases and J by 1 base, 7 bases remained unmatched. There are 15 residues in the CDR3. CDR3 in amino acids: CASRGDRAVSYEQYF. The CDR3, as DNA: TGTGCCAGCAGGGGGGACAGGGCGGTTTCCTACGAGCAGTACTTC.

J is TRBJ2-2 and V is TRBV20-1; 9 nucleotides match TRBD1. CDR1 is DFQATT, CDR2 SNEGSKA, per germline (reference sequence). The CDR3 loop spans 16 amino acids. The trim removed 4 bases at V and 5 bases at J, leaving 11 bases unmatched. CDR3 DNA sequence: TGCAGTGCTACCAATACGGACAGGGGAGAGACCGGGGAGCTGTTTTTT. It specifies CSATNTDRGETGELFF.

This clonotype was counted at least ten times. DNA of the CDR3: TGTGCCACCAGTGATGAGTACACTAGTGGAGAGGGGGCCTACGAGCAGTACTTC. Its protein is CATSDEYTSGEGAYEQYF. The gene calls are TRBV24-1 and TRBJ2-7; the D gene is possibly TRBD1 (6 bases). Trimming shortened V by 3 bases and J by 2 bases, and 22 bases separated the two germline ends. The germline V gene encodes CDR1 KGHDR and CDR2 SFDVKD. This CDR3 is 18 amino acids long.

This chain uses TRBV5-1 with TRBJ2-2; 10 bases are shared with TRBD2. Germline V gene data show CDR1 as SGHRS and CDR2 as YFSETQ. The CDR3 sequence is 15 residues long. V was clipped by 4 bases and J by 7 bases; unmatched bases: 7. CDR3 DNA sequence: TGCGCCAGCAGCCAGCTAGCGGGAGTTGACGGGGAGCTGTTTTTT. This codes for CASSQLAGVDGELFF.

In its sample, this clonotype was seen a few times. The V call is TRBV19, the J call TRBJ2-7; 8 bases map to TRBD1. The germline V gene encodes CDR1 LNHDA and CDR2 SQIVND (reference sequence). Trimming cost V 3 bases and J 3 bases; bases outside gene matches: 7. This CDR3 contains 15 residues. The CDR3 loop is CASSIISGGLYEQYF. In DNA, the CDR3 is TGTGCCAGTAGTATTATCTCAGGGGGCCTCTACGAGCAGTACTTC. The full variable domain, rest sourced from reference TRBV19 and TRBJ2-7, is DGGITQSPKYLFRKEGQNVTLSCEQNLNHDAMYWYRQDPGQGLRLIYYSQIVNDFQKGDIAEGYSVSREKKESFPLTVTSAQKNPTAFYLCASSIISGGLYEQYFGPGTRLTVT.

V usage is TRBV13 and J usage is TRBJ2-3, with 8 bases fitting TRBD1. V trimming: 0 bases; J trimming: 6 bases; junction bases outside the gene matches: 11. This CDR3 is 17 amino acids long. In germline, CDR1 is PRHDT, CDR2 FYEKMQ (reference sequence). The CDR3 coding sequence is TGTGCCAGCAGCTTAGGTGGCAGGGGGCCACTCACTGATACGCAGTATTTT. This translates into CASSLGGRGPLTDTQYF.

A few counts support this clonotype. The V gene is TRBV20-1, the J gene TRBJ2-3, with 7 bases identical to TRBD2. Germline V lookup: CDR1 DFQATT, CDR2 SNEGSKA (reference sequence). Trimming removed 0 bases from V and 6 bases from J; junction bases left unmatched: 6. The CDR3 runs to 14 residues. The CDR3 region has the DNA TGCAGTGCTAGAGATGGGGGGGAAGGGGATACGCAGTATTTT. The encoded protein is CSARDGGEGDTQYF.

The gene calls are TRBV4-2 and TRBJ2-1; a weak D match, TRBD1 (6 bases). V was clipped by 1 base and J by 14 bases, with 15 bases between them. CDR1 is LGHNA, CDR2 YNFKEQ, per germline. The CDR3 extends over 13 amino acids. The CDR3 spells CASSQAQWDKKFF. The CDR3 nucleotides are TGTGCCAGCAGCCAAGCCCAATGGGACAAAAAGTTCTTC.

Only a few counts were recorded for this clonotype. This chain joins TRBV9 and TRBJ2-1; D gene unclear. This CDR3 comprises 18 residues. In germline, CDR1 is SGDLS, CDR2 YYNGEE. V shed 2 bases and J shed 0 bases, with 18 bases lying between them. CDR3 residues: CASSVAASGRYSYNEQFF. In DNA form, the CDR3 reads TGTGCCAGCAGCGTCGCAGCTTCGGGTCGCTACTCCTACAATGAGCAGTTCTTC.

This clonotype showed up many times. The V call is TRBV30, the J call TRBJ1-1, with D hard to call. The CDR3 sequence is 10 residues long. V was pared by 8 bases and J by 6 bases, with 10 bases between. Germline-derived CDR1 and CDR2 are GTSNPN and SVGIG (reference sequence). The DNA of the CDR3 is TGTGCCCATGGTCGGGCTGAAGCTTTCTTT. Its translation: CAHGRAEAFF.

Worth noting for this clonotype: A read error may account for a junction end that differs from germline. The rearrangement uses TRBV12-3 or TRBV12-4 and TRBJ2-2, with D possibly being TRBD2 (6 bases). This CDR3 comprises 13 residues. CDR3 bases: TGTGCCAGCAGACCTGACAGCACCGGGGGGCTGTTTTTT. Its translation is CASRPDSTGGLFF.

The chain is built from TRBV4-3 and TRBJ2-5; no clear D. The CDR3 covers 14 residues. The V and J ends lost 1 base and 5 bases respectively, with 11 bases between them. CDR1 is LGHNA and CDR2 is YSLEER in the germline V gene. CDR3 coding DNA: TGCGCCAGCAGCCAAGTAGCAGGTCTTGAGACCCAGTACTTC. Encoded protein: CASSQVAGLETQYF.

The CDR3 here is CAIGYRVTNEKLFF. CDR3 bases: TGCGCCATCGGATACAGGGTAACTAATGAAAAACTGTTTTTT. V usage is TRBV5-1 and J usage is TRBJ1-4; TRBD1 is a possible D gene (6 bases). Germline values: CDR1 SGHRS, CDR2 YFSETQ. The V and J ends lost 9 bases and 1 base respectively, with 13 bases between them. The CDR3 is 14 amino acids. Full variable domain (remainder filled in from reference TRBV5-1 and TRBJ1-4): KAGVTQTPRYLIKTRGQQVTLSCSPISGHRSVSWYQQTPGQGLQFLFEYFSETQRNKGNFPGRFSGRQFSNSRSEMNVSTLELGDSALYLCAIGYRVTNEKLFFGSGTQLSVL.

This clonotype was observed at least ten times. The V call is TRBV3-1, the J call TRBJ2-1; 8 bases match TRBD2. CDR3 length: 16 residues. V was clipped by 0 bases and J by 4 bases; unmatched bases: 5. Germline V CDR1 and CDR2: LGHDT, YNNKEL (reference sequence). The CDR3 nucleotides are TGTGCCAGCAGCCAAGAGGGCGAGCGGGAGTACAATGAGCAGTTCTTC. Its translation is CASSQEGEREYNEQFF.

The DNA of the CDR3 is TGTGCCACCAGCAGTGGGGCTAGCGGTTTCAATGAGCAGTTCTTC. This encodes CATSSGASGFNEQFF. The rearrangement joins TRBV15 to TRBJ2-1, with TRBD2 matching over 7 bases. Germline V gene sequence: CDR1 LNHNV, CDR2 YYDKDF (reference sequence). V trimming: 3 bases; J trimming: 6 bases; junction bases outside the gene matches: 8. The CDR3 runs to 15 residues. The complete variable domain, with remaining parts taken from reference TRBV15 and TRBJ2-1, reads DAMVIQNPRYQVTQFGKPVTLSCSQTLNHNVMYWYQQKSSQAPKLLFHYYDKDFNNEADTPDNFQSRRPNTSFCFLDIRSPGLGDTAMYLCATSSGASGFNEQFFGPGTRLTVL.

This clonotype was recorded at least ten times. This chain connects TRBV6-1 to TRBJ2-3, with TRBD1 matching over 7 bases. The ends lost 6 bases at V and 5 bases at J; junction bases unmatched: 14. The CDR3 runs 16 residues. Per germline, CDR1 MNHNS and CDR2 SASEGT. CDR3 DNA sequence: TGTGCCAGCAGCATAAAGACAGGGAGCAATGGAGATACGCAGTATTTT. Its translation is CASSIKTGSNGDTQYF.

Only a few counts were recorded for this clonotype. The chain couples TRBV6-1 to TRBJ1-6; TRBD1 matches 8 bases. Germline V CDR1 and CDR2: MNHNS, SASEGT. The CDR3 length is 17 residues. J lost 5 bases, V lost 5 bases, and 11 bases had no gene match. The CDR3, as DNA: TGTGCCAGCAGTTTTTATCCCGGACAGGGTAATAATTCACCCCTCCACTTT. Translated: CASSFYPGQGNNSPLHF.

The table lists this clonotype with a count of one. The chain joins TRBV5-1 to TRBJ2-2, with D tentatively TRBD2 (6 bases). Germline lookup yields CDR1 SGHRS and CDR2 YFSETQ. V lost 4 bases and J lost 2, with 12 bases in between. The CDR3 length is 15 residues. The CDR3 region has the DNA TGCGCCAGCAGCGGAGGGACTTACAACACCGGGGAGCTGTTTTTT. It specifies CASSGGTYNTGELFF.

This clonotype was detected many times. This rearrangement joins TRBV12-3 or TRBV12-4 to TRBJ2-3; D unresolved. Trimming took 4 bases from V and 4 from J, leaving 12 bases between them. The CDR3 extends over 14 amino acids. CDR3 amino acids: CASSSLARSDTQYF. For the CDR3, the DNA is TGTGCCAGCAGTTCACTGGCTAGGTCAGATACGCAGTATTTT.

This clonotype was counted many times. The chain is built from TRBV5-6 and TRBJ2-1, with 9 positions matching TRBD2. Germline V lookup: CDR1 SGHDT, CDR2 YYEEEE. The CDR3 spans 17 residues. J lost 4 bases, V lost 1 base, and 9 bases had no gene match. CDR3 nucleotides: TGTGCCAGCAGCTTGACACGGGCGGGAGGGCCGTACAATGAGCAGTTCTTC. It translates to CASSLTRAGGPYNEQFF.

Turning to this clonotype: A much larger clone differs from this one at a single base, so this may be a read error. The chain recombines TRBV29-1 with TRBJ2-1; 7 nucleotides agree with TRBD2. Germline CDR1 is SQVTM and CDR2 is ANQGSEA. V was clipped by 7 bases and J by 7 bases; unmatched bases: 10. The CDR3 covers 13 residues. The CDR3 is CSADGRGVNEQFF. The CDR3 DNA sequence: TGCAGCGCCGACGGACGGGGGGTGAATGAGCAGTTCTTC.

Details on this clonotype: Its ends do not fully match the called genes, so a read error is possible. The rearrangement joins TRBV5-1 to TRBJ1-6; TRBD1 matches at 8 bases. Germline values: CDR1 SGHRS, CDR2 YFSETQ. This CDR3 contains 15 residues. The CDR3, as DNA: TGTGCCAGCAGCTCTCAACAGGGGGTGGCTTCACCCCTCCACTTT. Protein product: CASSSQQGVASPLHF.

This clonotype was seen repeatedly, ten times or more. The chain recombines TRBV6-1 with TRBJ1-4; TRBD1 is a possible D gene (5 bases). The germline V gene encodes CDR1 MNHNS and CDR2 SASEGT. V lost 0 bases, J lost 8 bases, and 13 bases lay in between. The CDR3 length is 15 residues. In DNA form, the CDR3 reads TGTGCCAGCAGTGAAGCGTTACAGGTCCGGGAAAAACTGTTTTTT. Translation: CASSEALQVREKLFF.

This clonotype was recorded a few times. The chain employs TRBV2 and TRBJ2-7; no clear D gene. Germline V gene data show CDR1 as SNHLY and CDR2 as FYNNEI. The CDR3 consists of 14 residues. Trimming stripped 3 bases from V and 4 bases from J, with 13 bases between. The CDR3 here is CASSEISDSYEQYF. CDR3 bases: TGTGCCAGCAGTGAGATTTCTGATTCGTACGAGCAGTACTTC.

This clonotype was detected ten times or more. V gene TRBV12-3 or TRBV12-4 combines with J gene TRBJ1-5; a weak D match, TRBD1 (6 bases). This CDR3 has 14 residues. Trimming took off 5 bases at V and 4 bases at J, with 12 bases between the two ends. The CDR3 coding sequence is TGTGCCAGCAGTCATACAGGGTCGAATCAGCCCCAGCATTTT. Amino acids: CASSHTGSNQPQHF.

The sample holds many counts of this clonotype. V usage is TRBV2 and J usage is TRBJ2-7; 9 bases are a match to TRBD1. The CDR3 covers 15 residues. The V segment lost 3 bases and the J segment 5 bases; nucleotides outside the gene matches: 8. CDR1 and CDR2 (germline): SNHLY, FYNNEI. The DNA for the CDR3 is TGTGCCAGCAGTGATCGTACAGGGGGCCTCGACGAGCAGTACTTC. Amino acids: CASSDRTGGLDEQYF. Variable domain in full (rest from reference TRBV2 and TRBJ2-7): EPEVTQTPSHQVTQMGQEVILRCVPISNHLYFYWYRQILGQKVEFLVSFYNNEISEKSEIFDDQFSVERPDGSNFTLKIRSTKLEDSAMYFCASSDRTGGLDEQYFGPGTRLTVT.